This TCR beta chain derives from a study of T-cell reconstitution after alpha-beta-depleted transplantation in children (TCRdb year 2016). At the level of the whole study: Using TCR repertoire profiling, the study followed T-cell immune reconstitution in a quantitative way in children after TCRalphabeta/CD19-depleted allogeneic hematopoietic cell transplantation.

The sample's treatment or condition label, in plain terms: allogeneic hematopoietic cell transplantation with graft depleted of TCRalphabeta T cells and CD19 B cells. TCRalphabeta/CD19-depleted allogeneic hematopoietic cell grafts were given to the transplant recipients, all of whom were children. About this clonotype itself: Its antigen specificity is not known. There are no base qualities to consult, and no much larger clone falls within one base.

The germline V gene yields KGHSH for CDR1 and LQKENI for CDR2. Here V drops 3 bases and J drops 4 bases, and the junction holds 3 bases not matched to any gene. The CDR3 covers 14 residues, taking in both the cysteine and the phenylalanine. The DNA shown is the 42-base CDR3, in frame from base 1. The library was obtained by PCR. Sequencing instrument: Illumina HiSeq 2500. To normalize quantification of the TCRbeta repertoire, the TCR libraries were built with molecular barcoding that relied on unique molecular identifiers. TCRdb handled the public reads itself, with Q25 trimming in fastp and clone calling in MiXCR, and kept productive beta chains. Rows matching on CDR3 protein sequence are summarized as one entry with the most common DNA and genes. Across this sample there are around 450,000 distinct CDR3 sequences, with roughly two fifths seen only once. The ten largest make up 25% to 30% of the sample.

General conclusions and limits of the study: Over subsequent months, a decline in hyperexpanded clone frequencies was noted, and after one year, T-cell counts and TCRbeta diversity were mostly ascribed to newly produced T cells. The high TCRbeta diversity at day 60 in some patients was ascribed to recipient T cells and intrathymic progenitors that had survived conditioning. The apparently early alphabetaT-cell count recovery about two months after transplant was reportedly dependent on only several hundred rapidly expanded clones derived from non-depleted graft cells.

The sequences come from PBMCs, collected before TCRalphabeta/CD19-depleted stem cell transplant. The receptor's source is a girl aged 2 to 9 with aplastic anemia, due to receive a stem cell transplant. This receptor chain uses TRBV18 and TRBJ1-3; 7 of the junction bases match TRBD1. In nucleotides, the sequence is TGTGCCAGCTCACCCTCGGGACAGGGAAACACCATATATTTT. This yields the protein CASSPSGQGNTIYF.